This T cell receptor (beta chain) emerged from a study of neurological immune-mediated disorders. This clonotype was seen ten or more times. Using its own MiXCR run on the 5' RACE reads, TCRdb lists one record per CDR3 protein. The sample has about 46,000 distinct CDR3 sequences; around 4.3% are singletons. The germline V gene encodes CDR1 DFQATT and CDR2 SNEGSKA (reference sequence). The CDR3 covers 8 residues. Between the trimmed V and J ends, which lost 7 bases and 7 bases, there was a span of 4 bases. The TCR was taken from a woman in her sixties with multiple sclerosis. Sequenced: PBMCs. V is TRBV20-1 and J is TRBJ1-2; D uncertain. CDR3 protein: CSVPGYTF. CDR3 coding DNA: TGCAGTGTTCCTGGCTACACCTTC.